This TCR beta chain comes out of a study of neoadjuvant nivolumab and ipilimumab in lung cancer. Study findings and constraints: Only two of four nivolumab-treated tumors gained richness and clonality by surgery.

Note on this clone: Its specificity is not known.

The V gene's germline CDR1 is LGHNA and CDR2 YNFKEQ. Unmatched junction bases numbered 3, after V lost 2 bases and J lost 0 bases. CDR3 length: 15 residues. This table comes from immunoSEQ multiplex PCR, and its TCRdb copy is limited to in-frame clones, with some not included. The data show roughly 20,000 clones, roughly 80% seen once. Sequencing used tumor tissue, obtained after neoadjuvant nivolumab, alone or with ipilimumab, at or shortly before surgery. This TCR was recovered from an adult with non-small cell lung cancer. V gene TRBV4-2 combines with J gene TRBJ2-7, with 8 bases aligning to TRBD2. The CDR3 here is CASSQIAGNSYEQYF. For the CDR3, the DNA is TGTGCCAGCAGCCAAATAGCGGGGAACTCCTACGAGCAGTACTTC.